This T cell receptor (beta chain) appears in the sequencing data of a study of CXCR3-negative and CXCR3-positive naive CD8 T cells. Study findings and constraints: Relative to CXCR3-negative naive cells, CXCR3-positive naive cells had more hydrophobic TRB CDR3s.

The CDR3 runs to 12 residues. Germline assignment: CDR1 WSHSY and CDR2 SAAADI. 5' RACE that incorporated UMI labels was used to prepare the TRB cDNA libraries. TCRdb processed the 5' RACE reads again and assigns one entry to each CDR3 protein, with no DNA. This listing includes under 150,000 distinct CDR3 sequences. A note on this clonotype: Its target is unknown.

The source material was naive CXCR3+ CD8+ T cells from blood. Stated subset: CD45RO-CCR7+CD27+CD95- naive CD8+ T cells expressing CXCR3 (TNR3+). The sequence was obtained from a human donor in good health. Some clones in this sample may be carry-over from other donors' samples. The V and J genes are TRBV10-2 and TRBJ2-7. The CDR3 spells CASRDESYEQYF.